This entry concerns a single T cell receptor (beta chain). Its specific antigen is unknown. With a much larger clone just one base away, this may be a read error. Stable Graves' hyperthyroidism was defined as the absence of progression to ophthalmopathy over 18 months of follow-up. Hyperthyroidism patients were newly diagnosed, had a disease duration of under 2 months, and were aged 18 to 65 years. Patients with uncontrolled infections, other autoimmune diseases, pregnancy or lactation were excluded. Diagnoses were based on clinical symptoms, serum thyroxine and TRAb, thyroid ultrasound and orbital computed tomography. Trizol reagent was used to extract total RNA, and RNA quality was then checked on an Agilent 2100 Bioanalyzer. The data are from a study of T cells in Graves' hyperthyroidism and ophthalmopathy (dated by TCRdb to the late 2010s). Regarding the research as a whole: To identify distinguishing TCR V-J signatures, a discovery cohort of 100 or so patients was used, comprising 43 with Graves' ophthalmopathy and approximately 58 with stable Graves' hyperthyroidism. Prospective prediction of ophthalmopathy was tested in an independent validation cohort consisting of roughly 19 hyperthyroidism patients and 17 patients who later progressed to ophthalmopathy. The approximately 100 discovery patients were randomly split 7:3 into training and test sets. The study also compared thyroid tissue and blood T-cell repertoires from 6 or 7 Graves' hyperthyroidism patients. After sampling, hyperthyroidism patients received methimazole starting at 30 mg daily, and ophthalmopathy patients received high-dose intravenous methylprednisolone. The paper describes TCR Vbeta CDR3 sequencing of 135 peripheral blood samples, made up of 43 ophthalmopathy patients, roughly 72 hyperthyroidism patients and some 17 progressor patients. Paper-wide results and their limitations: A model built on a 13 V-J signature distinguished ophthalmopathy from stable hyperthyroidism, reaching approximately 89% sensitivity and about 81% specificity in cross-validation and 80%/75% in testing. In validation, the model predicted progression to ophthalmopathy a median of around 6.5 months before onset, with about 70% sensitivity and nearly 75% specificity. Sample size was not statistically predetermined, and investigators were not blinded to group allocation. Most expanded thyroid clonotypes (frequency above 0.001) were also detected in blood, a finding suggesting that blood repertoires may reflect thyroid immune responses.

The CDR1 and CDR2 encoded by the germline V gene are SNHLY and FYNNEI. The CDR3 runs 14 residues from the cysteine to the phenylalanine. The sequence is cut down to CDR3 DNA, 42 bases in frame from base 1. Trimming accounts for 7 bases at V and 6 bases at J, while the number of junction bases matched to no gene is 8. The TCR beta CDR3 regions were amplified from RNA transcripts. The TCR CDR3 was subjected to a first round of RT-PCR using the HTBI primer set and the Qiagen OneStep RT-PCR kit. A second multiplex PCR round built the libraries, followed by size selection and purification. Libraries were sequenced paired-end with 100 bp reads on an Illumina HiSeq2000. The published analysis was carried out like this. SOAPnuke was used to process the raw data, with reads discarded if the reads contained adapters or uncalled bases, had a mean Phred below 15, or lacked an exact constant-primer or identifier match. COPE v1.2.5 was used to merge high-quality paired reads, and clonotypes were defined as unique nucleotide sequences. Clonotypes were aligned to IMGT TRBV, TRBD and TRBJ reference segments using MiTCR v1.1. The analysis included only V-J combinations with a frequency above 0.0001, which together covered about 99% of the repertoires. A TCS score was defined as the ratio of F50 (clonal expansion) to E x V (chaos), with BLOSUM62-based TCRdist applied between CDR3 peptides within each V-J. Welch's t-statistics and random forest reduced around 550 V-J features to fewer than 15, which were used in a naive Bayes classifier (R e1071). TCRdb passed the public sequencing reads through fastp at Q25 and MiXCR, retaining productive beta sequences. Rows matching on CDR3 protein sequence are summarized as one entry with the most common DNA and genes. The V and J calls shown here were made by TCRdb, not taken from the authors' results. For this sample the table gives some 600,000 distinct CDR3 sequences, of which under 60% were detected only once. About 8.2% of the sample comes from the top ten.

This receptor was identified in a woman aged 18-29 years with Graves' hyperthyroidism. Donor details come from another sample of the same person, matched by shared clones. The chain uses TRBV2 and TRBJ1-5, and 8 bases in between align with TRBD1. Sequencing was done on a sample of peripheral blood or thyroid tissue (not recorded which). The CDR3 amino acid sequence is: CASTDGQGVQPQHF. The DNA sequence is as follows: TGTGCCAGCACGGACGGACAGGGAGTTCAGCCCCAGCATTTT. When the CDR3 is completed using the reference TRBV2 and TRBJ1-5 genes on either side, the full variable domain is EPEVTQTPSHQVTQMGQEVILRCVPISNHLYFYWYRQILGQKVEFLVSFYNNEISEKSEIFDDQFSVERPDGSNFTLKIRSTKLEDSAMYFCASTDGQGVQPQHFGDGTRLSIL.